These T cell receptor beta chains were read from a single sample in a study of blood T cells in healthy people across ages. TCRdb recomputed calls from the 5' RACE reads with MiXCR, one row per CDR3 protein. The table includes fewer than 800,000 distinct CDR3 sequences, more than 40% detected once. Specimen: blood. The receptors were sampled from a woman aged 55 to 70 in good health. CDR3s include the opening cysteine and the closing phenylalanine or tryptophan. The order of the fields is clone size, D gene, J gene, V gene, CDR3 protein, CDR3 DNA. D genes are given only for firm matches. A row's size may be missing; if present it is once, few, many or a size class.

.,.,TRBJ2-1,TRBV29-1,CSVCRPGTPSLGEEQFF,TGCAGCGTTTGCCGGCCCGGGACTCCTTCGCTCGGGGAAGAGCAGTTCTTC
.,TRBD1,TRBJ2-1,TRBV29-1,CSVVGGQASRNEQFF,TGCAGCGTGGTTGGGGGACAGGCTTCTAGGAATGAGCAGTTCTTC
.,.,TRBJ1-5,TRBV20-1,CSAGGVNQPQHF,TGCAGTGCGGGCGGGGTGAATCAGCCCCAGCATTTT
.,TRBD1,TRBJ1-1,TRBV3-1,CASSPISGGGTEAFF,TGTGCCAGCAGCCCCATCTCAGGGGGCGGAACTGAAGCTTTCTTT
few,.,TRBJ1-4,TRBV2,CASSGGRSEGKLFF,TGTGCCAGCAGCGGCGGCAGGTCTGAAGGAAAACTGTTTTTT
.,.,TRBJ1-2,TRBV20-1,CSARDNGAELYGYTF,TGCAGTGCTAGAGATAATGGGGCAGAATTATATGGCTACACCTTC
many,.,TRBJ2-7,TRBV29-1,CSYRAGSVFEQYF,TGCAGCTACCGGGCAGGGTCCGTTTTCGAGCAGTACTTC
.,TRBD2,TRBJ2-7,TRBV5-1,CASSSLAGGSSYEQYF,TGCGCCAGCAGCTCCCTAGCGGGAGGGAGCTCCTACGAGCAGTACTTC
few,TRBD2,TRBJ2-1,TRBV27,CASRGLALIWGDNEQFF,TGTGCCAGCAGGGGACTAGCTTTAATCTGGGGTGACAATGAGCAGTTCTTC
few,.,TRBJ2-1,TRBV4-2,CASSQEPSLSYNEQFF,TGTGCCAGCAGCCAAGAGCCTAGCCTCTCCTACAATGAGCAGTTCTTC
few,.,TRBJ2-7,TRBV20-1,CSARPLATYEQYF,TGCAGTGCTAGACCCCTAGCGACCTACGAGCAGTACTTC
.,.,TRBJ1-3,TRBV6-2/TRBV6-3,CASSAPIRTGNTIYF,TGTGCCAGCAGTGCGCCAATAAGGACTGGAAACACCATATATTTT
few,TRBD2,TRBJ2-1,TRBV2,CASRTTTSASVVEQFF,TGTGCCAGCAGAACAACCACTAGCGCAAGCGTCGTTGAGCAGTTCTTC
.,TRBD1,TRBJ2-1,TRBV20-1,CSARPYGQGNEQFF,TGCAGTGCTAGACCGTACGGACAGGGCAATGAGCAGTTCTTC
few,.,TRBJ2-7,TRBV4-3,CASSQTSGDYEQYF,TGCGCCAGCAGCCAAACGTCAGGAGACTACGAGCAGTACTTC
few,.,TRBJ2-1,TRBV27,CASSLNGGNNEQFF,TGTGCCAGCAGTTTAAACGGCGGAAACAATGAGCAGTTCTTC
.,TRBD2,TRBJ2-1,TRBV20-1,CSAGLAGSPPQFF,TGCAGTGCGGGACTAGCGGGATCACCCCCGCAGTTCTTC
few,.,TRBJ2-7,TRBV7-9,CASSLSLPEQYF,TGTGCCAGCAGCTTAAGCCTCCCAGAGCAGTACTTC
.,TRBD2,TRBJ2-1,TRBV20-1,CSASGGSRDNEQFF,TGCAGTGCTAGTGGCGGGAGTAGGGACAATGAGCAGTTCTTC
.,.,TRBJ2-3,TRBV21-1,CASSKNLRRYF,TGTGCCAGCAGCAAAAACCTAAGGCGGTATTTT
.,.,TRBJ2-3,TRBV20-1,CSANSGVGTDTQYF,TGCAGTGCCAACAGTGGGGTTGGCACAGATACGCAGTATTTT
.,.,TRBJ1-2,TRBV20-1,CSATEGIDYGYTF,TGCAGTGCTACCGAGGGGATCGACTATGGCTACACCTTC
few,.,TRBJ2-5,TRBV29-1,CSVIRLDQETQYF,TGCAGCGTGATCCGGTTGGACCAAGAGACCCAGTACTTC
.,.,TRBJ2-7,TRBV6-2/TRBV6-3,CASSAPHSYEQYF,TGTGCCAGCAGTGCGCCACACTCCTACGAGCAGTACTTC
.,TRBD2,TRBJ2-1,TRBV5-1,CASSFGAGAGDEQFF,TGCGCCAGCAGCTTCGGCGCGGGAGCCGGCGATGAGCAGTTCTTC
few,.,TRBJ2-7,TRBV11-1,CASSPWGYEQYF,TGTGCCAGCAGCCCCTGGGGCTACGAGCAGTACTTC
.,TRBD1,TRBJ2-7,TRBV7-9,CASSFGTGLTYEQYF,TGTGCCAGCAGCTTCGGGACAGGGTTGACCTACGAGCAGTACTTC
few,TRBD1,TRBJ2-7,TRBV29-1,CSVEGQGTYEQYF,TGCAGCGTTGAGGGACAGGGGACCTACGAGCAGTACTTC
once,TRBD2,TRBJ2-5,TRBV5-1,CASSLVGTNQETQYF,TGCGCCAGCAGCTTGGTCGGGACTAACCAAGAGACCCAGTACTTC
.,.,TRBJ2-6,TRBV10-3,CASQPGGSGANVLTF,TGTGCCAGCCAACCGGGCGGCTCTGGGGCCAACGTCCTGACTTTC